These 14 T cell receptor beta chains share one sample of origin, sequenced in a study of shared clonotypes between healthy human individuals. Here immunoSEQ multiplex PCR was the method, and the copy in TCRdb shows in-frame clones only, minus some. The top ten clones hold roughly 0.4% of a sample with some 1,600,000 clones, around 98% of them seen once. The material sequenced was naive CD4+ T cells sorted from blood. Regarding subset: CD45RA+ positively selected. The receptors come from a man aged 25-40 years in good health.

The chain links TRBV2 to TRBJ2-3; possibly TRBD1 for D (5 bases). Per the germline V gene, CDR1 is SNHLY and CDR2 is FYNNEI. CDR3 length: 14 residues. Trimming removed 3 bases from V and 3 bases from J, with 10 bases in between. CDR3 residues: CASSDRAMTDTQYF. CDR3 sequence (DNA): TGTGCCAGCAGTGACAGGGCCATGACAGATACGCAGTATTTT.

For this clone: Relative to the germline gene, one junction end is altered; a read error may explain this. CDR3 in amino acids: CGLRRGANTGELFF. The CDR3 DNA follows: TGCGGACTTAGACGAGGAGCGAACACCGGGGAGCTGTTTTTT. The chain uses TRBV6-1 and TRBJ2-2; possibly TRBD2 for D (5 bases). Germline CDR1 reads MNHNS; CDR2 reads SASEGT. The CDR3 length is 14 residues.

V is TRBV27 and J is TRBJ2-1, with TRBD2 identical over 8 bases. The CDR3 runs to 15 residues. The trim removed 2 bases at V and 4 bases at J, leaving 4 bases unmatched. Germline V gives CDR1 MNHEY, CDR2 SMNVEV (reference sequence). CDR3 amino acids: CASSLRGLEYNEQFF. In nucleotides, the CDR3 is TGTGCCAGCAGTTTAAGGGGACTAGAGTACAATGAGCAGTTCTTC.

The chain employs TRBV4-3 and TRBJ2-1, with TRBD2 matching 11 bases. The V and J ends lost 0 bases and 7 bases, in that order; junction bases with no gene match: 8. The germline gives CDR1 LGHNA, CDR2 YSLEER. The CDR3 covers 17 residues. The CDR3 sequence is CASSQDIAGGPPNEQFF. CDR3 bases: TGCGCCAGCAGCCAAGATATAGCGGGAGGGCCCCCTAATGAGCAGTTCTTC.

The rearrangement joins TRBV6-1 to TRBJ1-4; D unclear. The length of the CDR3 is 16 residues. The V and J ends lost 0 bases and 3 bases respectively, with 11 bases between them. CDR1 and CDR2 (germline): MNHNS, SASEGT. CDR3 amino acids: CASSEAVRSANEKLFF. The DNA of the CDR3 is TGTGCCAGCAGTGAAGCCGTAAGGTCGGCTAATGAAAAACTGTTTTTT.

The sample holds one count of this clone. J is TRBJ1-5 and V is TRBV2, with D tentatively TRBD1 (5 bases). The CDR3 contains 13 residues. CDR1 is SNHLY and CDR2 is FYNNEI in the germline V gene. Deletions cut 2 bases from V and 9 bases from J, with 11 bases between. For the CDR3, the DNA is TGTGCCAGCAGTGAACAGGGTAGTCGGCCCCAGCATTTT. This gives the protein CASSEQGSRPQHF.

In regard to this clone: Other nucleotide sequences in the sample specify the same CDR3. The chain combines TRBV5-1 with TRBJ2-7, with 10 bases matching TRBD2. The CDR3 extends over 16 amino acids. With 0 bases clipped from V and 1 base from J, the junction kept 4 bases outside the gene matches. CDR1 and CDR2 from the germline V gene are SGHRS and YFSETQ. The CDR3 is CASSLGGLASSYEQYF. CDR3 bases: TGCGCCAGCAGCTTGGGGGGACTAGCGTCTTCCTACGAGCAGTACTTC.

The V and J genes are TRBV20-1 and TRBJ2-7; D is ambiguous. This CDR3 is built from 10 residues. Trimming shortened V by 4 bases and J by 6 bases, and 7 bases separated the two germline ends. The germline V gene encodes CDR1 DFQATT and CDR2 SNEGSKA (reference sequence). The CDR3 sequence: CSAKFVEQYF. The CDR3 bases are TGCAGTGCTAAGTTTGTCGAGCAGTACTTC.

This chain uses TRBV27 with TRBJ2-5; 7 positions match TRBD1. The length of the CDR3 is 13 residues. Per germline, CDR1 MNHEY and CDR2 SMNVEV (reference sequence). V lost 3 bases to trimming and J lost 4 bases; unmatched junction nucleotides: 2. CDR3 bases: TGTGCCAGCAGTTTCCGACAGGGAGAGACCCAGTACTTC. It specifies CASSFRQGETQYF.

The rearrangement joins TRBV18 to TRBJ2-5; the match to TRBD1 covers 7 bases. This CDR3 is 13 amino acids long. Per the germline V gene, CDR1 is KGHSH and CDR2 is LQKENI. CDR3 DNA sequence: TGTGCTTCGGGACAGTTAAGCGGAGAGACCCAGTACTTC. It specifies CASGQLSGETQYF.

CDR3 coding DNA: TGTGCCAGCAGCCCGTTGGGACAGTGGAACTATGGCTACACCTTC. Its translation is CASSPLGQWNYGYTF. The genes are TRBV7-9 and TRBJ1-2; 7 nucleotides match TRBD1. V gave up 5 bases and J gave up 2 bases; unmatched junction bases: 8. This CDR3 has 15 amino acids. Germline V gene data show CDR1 as SEHNR and CDR2 as FQNEAQ (reference sequence).

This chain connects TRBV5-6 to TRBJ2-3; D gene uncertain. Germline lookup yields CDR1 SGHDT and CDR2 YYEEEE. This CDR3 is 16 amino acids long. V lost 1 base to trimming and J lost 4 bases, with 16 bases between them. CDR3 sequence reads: CASSLYGFKVSDTQYF. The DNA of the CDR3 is TGTGCCAGCAGCTTGTACGGCTTTAAGGTCTCAGATACGCAGTATTTT.

CDR3 sequence (DNA): TGTGCCAGCAGTGAGGACACCCGTGGTGCGACCCAGTACTTC. Its translation: CASSEDTRGATQYF. This sequence joins TRBV25-1 and TRBJ2-5; D possibly corresponds to TRBD1 (5 bases). Germline CDR1 and CDR2: MGHDK and SYGVNS. Between the trimmed V and J ends, which lost 3 bases and 7 bases, there was a span of 15 bases. This CDR3 is 14 amino acids long.

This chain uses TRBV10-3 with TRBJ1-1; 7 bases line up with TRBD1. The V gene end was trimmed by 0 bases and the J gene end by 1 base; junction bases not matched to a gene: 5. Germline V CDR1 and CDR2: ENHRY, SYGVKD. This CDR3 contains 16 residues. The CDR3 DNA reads TGTGCCATCAGTGAGTCGAGACAGGGAAGGAACACTGAAGCTTTCTTT. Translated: CAISESRQGRNTEAFF.